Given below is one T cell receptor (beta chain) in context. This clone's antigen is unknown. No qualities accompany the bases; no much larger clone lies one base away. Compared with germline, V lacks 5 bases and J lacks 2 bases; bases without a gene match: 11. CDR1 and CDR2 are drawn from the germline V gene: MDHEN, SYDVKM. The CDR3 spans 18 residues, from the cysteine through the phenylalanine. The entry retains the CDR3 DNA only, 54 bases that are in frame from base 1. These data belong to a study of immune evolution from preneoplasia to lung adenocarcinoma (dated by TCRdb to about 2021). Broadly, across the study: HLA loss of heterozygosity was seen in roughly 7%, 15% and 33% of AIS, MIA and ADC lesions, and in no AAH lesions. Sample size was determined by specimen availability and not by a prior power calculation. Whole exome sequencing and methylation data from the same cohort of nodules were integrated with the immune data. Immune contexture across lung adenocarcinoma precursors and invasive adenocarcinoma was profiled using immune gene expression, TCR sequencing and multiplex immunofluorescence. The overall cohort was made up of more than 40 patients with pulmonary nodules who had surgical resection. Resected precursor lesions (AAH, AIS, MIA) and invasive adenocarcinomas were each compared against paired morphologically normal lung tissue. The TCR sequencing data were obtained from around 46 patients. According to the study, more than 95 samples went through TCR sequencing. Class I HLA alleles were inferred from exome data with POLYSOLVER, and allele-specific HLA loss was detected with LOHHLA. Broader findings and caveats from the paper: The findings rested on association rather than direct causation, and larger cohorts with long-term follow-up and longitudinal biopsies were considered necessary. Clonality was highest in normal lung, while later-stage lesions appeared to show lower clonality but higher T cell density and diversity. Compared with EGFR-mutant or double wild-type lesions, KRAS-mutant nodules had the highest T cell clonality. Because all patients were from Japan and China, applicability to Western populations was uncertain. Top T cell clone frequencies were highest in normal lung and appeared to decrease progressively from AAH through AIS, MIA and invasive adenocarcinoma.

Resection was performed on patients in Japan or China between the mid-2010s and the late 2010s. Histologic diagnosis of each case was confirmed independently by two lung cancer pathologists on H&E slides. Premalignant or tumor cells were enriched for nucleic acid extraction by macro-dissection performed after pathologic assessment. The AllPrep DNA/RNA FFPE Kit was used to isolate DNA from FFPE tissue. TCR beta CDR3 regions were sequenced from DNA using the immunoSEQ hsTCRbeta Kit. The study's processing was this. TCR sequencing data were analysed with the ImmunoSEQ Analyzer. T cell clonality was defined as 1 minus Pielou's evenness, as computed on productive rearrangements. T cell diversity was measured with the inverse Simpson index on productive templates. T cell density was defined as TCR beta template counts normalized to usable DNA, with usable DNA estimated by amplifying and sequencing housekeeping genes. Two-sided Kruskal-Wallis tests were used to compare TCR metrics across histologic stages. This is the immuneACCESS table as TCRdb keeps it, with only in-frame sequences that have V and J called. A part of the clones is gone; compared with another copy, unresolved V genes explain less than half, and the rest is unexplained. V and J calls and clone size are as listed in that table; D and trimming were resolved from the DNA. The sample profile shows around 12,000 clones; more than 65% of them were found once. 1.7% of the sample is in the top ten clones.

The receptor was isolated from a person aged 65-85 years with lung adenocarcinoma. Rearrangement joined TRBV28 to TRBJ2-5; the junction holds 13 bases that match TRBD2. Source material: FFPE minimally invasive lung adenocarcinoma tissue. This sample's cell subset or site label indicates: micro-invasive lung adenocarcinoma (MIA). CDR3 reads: CASSPGLAGASAQETQYF. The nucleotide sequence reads TGTGCCAGCAGTCCTGGACTAGCGGGGGCCAGTGCTCAAGAGACCCAGTACTTC.